The T cell receptor (beta chain) described here comes from a study of chemoradiotherapy in HPV16-positive cancers. The wider study: Candidate HPV-specific clones and shared TCR motifs came from a couple of HPV16-positive patients. General study findings and limits: Candidate HPV-specific clones and E7-related TCR motifs grew in tumor during treatment. HPV-responsive T-cell expansion during chemoradiotherapy was linked to improved recurrence-free survival in HPV16-positive patients.

Remarks on this clone: Its antigen is as yet unknown.

CDR3 size: 14 residues. V was trimmed by 3 bases and J by 6 bases, leaving 12 bases between them. Germline V gene data show CDR1 as MNHEY and CDR2 as SMNVEV (reference sequence). Sequenced by immunoSEQ multiplex PCR; TCRdb stores in-frame clones only, minus some. The sample has about 29,000 clones, over 85% seen once. The receptor comes from a human donor with HPV-associated anogenital cancer. The source was blood, collected from a patient who underwent chemoradiotherapy. J is TRBJ2-1 and V is TRBV27, with D unresolved. The CDR3 is CASSLNRKGNEQFF. CDR3 nucleotide sequence: TGTGCCAGCAGTTTGAACAGAAAAGGCAATGAGCAGTTCTTC.